The present entry profiles one TCR beta chain with its context. This record comes from a study of blood T cell repertoires in COVID-19. Looked up from germline, CDR1 is DFQATT and CDR2 is SNEGSKA (reference sequence). V gave up 3 bases and J gave up 1 base, with 16 bases separating them. The CDR3 has 15 residues. How the authors handled the data: Amplification of reference gene primers provided the estimated nucleated cell counts. The assay was immunoSEQ multiplex PCR, and TCRdb's table has in-frame clones only and misses some. D and trimming were read from the DNA, whereas the V and J calls and clone size are those reported in that table. The table records 30,000 to 40,000 clones, 80% to 90% of them present only once.

The chain couples TRBV20-1 to TRBJ2-7, with TRBD1 as a possible D gene (6 bases). This receptor was identified in a man between 60 and 75 years old with active COVID-19. Source material: peripheral blood. This CDR3 is CSASTPGHPSYEQYF. The DNA for the CDR3 is TGCAGTGCTAGTACTCCGGGACACCCGTCCTACGAGCAGTACTTC.